The 10 T cell receptor beta chains given below trace back to one sample, sequenced in a study of graft-versus-host responses after intestinal transplantation. Antigen specificity for these receptors is unknown. Here immunoSEQ multiplex PCR was the method, and the copy in TCRdb shows in-frame clones only, minus some. Of approximately 39,000 clones in the sample, less than 95% were seen once. Sample: unstimulated CD4+ T cells sorted from spleen or lymph node cells, taken before transplant. The receptors shown here come from a human donor who was the organ donor for an intestinal transplant.

This sequence joins TRBV18 and TRBJ2-1; 10 bases map to TRBD2. This CDR3 has 16 residues. The V gene end was trimmed by 6 bases and the J gene end by 1 base; junction bases not matched to a gene: 6. The V gene's germline CDR1 is KGHSH and CDR2 LQKENI. The CDR3 bases are TGTGCCAGCTCGGCGGAGCGGGGGGGTTCCTACAATGAGCAGTTCTTC. This gives the protein CASSAERGGSYNEQFF.

The chain carries TRBV4-1 and TRBJ1-6, with 7 bases matching TRBD1. Germline V gene data show CDR1 as MGHRA and CDR2 as YSYEKL. V was pared by 1 base and J by 9 bases, with 9 bases of the junction left unmatched. The CDR3 has 16 amino acids. As DNA, the CDR3 is TGCGCCAGCAGCCAAGTTTCGACAGGGCCCATTTCACCCCTCCACTTT. Translated: CASSQVSTGPISPLHF.

The V call is TRBV15, the J call TRBJ1-6, with no clear D. V was shortened by 4 bases and J by 0 bases, with 19 bases between the two germline ends. The CDR3 totals 19 residues. Germline V lookup: CDR1 LNHNV, CDR2 YYDKDF (reference sequence). CDR3 sequence: CATSNRGYASSSYNSPLHF. The CDR3 nucleotides read TGTGCCACCAGCAACCGGGGTTATGCTAGTAGCTCCTATAATTCACCCCTCCACTTT. Using reference TRBV15 and TRBJ1-6 for the parts outside the CDR3, the full variable domain is DAMVIQNPRYQVTQFGKPVTLSCSQTLNHNVMYWYQQKSSQAPKLLFHYYDKDFNNEADTPDNFQSRRPNTSFCFLDIRSPGLGDTAMYLCATSNRGYASSSYNSPLHFGNGTRLTVT.

This chain uses TRBV5-1 with TRBJ2-3; the D gene is possibly TRBD1 (6 bases). Germline V CDR1 and CDR2: SGHRS, YFSETQ. V dropped 0 bases and J dropped 6 bases, with 11 bases sitting between them. This CDR3 has 14 amino acids. The chain's CDR3 is CASSLDRVMDTQYF. Written as DNA, the CDR3 is TGCGCCAGCAGCTTGGACAGGGTGATGGATACGCAGTATTTT. Using reference TRBV5-1 and TRBJ2-3 for the parts outside the CDR3, the full variable domain is KAGVTQTPRYLIKTRGQQVTLSCSPISGHRSVSWYQQTPGQGLQFLFEYFSETQRNKGNFPGRFSGRQFSNSRSEMNVSTLELGDSALYLCASSLDRVMDTQYFGPGTRLTVL.

This chain's CDR3 is CASSITGSSYNSPLHF. The CDR3 DNA follows: TGTGCCAGTAGTATAACAGGGAGCTCCTATAATTCACCCCTCCACTTT. The genes are TRBV19 and TRBJ1-6; D might be TRBD1 (6 bases). Trimming removed 2 bases at V and 0 bases at J, with 8 bases between. This CDR3 contains 16 residues. The germline CDR1 and CDR2 sequences are LNHDA and SQIVND (reference sequence). The full variable domain, completed using reference TRBV19 and TRBJ1-6, is DGGITQSPKYLFRKEGQNVTLSCEQNLNHDAMYWYRQDPGQGLRLIYYSQIVNDFQKGDIAEGYSVSREKKESFPLTVTSAQKNPTAFYLCASSITGSSYNSPLHFGNGTRLTVT.

This clone was observed once. CDR3 DNA: TGTGCCAGCAGCTTAGAGGGGCGACTGAGCGGAGATACGCAGTATTTT. This gives the protein CASSLEGRLSGDTQYF. The chain carries TRBV7-9 and TRBJ2-3; the D gene could be TRBD1 or TRBD2 (5 bases each). CDR1 is SEHNR and CDR2 is FQNEAQ in the germline V gene (reference sequence). V lost 1 base, J lost 5 bases, and 16 bases lay in between. This CDR3 contains 16 residues. The variable domain in full, with the rest retrieved from reference TRBV7-9 and TRBJ2-3, is DTGVSQNPRHKITKRGQNVTFRCDPISEHNRLYWYRQTLGQGPEFLTYFQNEAQLEKSRLLSDRFSAERPKGSFSTLEIQRTEQGDSAMYLCASSLEGRLSGDTQYFGPGTRLTVL.

The V and J genes are TRBV5-6 and TRBJ2-5; no firm D call. CDR1 and CDR2 (germline): SGHDT, YYEEEE. There are 14 residues in the CDR3. V lost 0 bases, J lost 2 bases, and 8 bases lay in between. The CDR3: CASSLENTQETQYF. The CDR3 region has the DNA TGTGCCAGCAGCTTGGAGAACACACAAGAGACCCAGTACTTC.

The V and J genes are TRBV30 and TRBJ2-1, with 16 positions matching TRBD2. The J segment lost 7 bases and the V segment lost 5 bases, leaving 5 bases of the junction unmatched. From germline, CDR1 is GTSNPN and CDR2 SVGIG (reference sequence). This CDR3 has 15 amino acids. CDR3 sequence: CAWRAGLAGGNEQFF. The CDR3 coding sequence is TGTGCCTGGCGCGCGGGACTAGCGGGGGGGAATGAGCAGTTCTTC. The whole variable domain, remainder taken from reference TRBV30 and TRBJ2-1, is SQTIHQWPATLVQPVGSPLSLECTVEGTSNPNLYWYRQAAGRGLQLLFYSVGIGQISSEVPQNLSASRPQDRQFILSSKKLLLSDSGFYLCAWRAGLAGGNEQFFGPGTRLTVL.

The chain is built from TRBV29-1 and TRBJ1-1; 7 bases are shared with TRBD1. CDR3 length: 15 amino acids. The ends lost 6 bases at V and 1 base at J; junction bases unmatched: 11. The germline CDR1 and CDR2 sequences are SQVTM and ANQGSEA. The CDR3 here is CSVPGGQTRNTEAFF. The DNA for the CDR3 is TGCAGCGTCCCCGGGGGACAGACCAGGAACACTGAAGCTTTCTTT.

The rearrangement joins TRBV30 to TRBJ2-1, with 7 bases that match TRBD1. The CDR3 contains 14 residues. Trimming cost V 2 bases and J 0 bases; bases outside gene matches: 1. Germline CDR1 is GTSNPN and CDR2 is SVGIG (reference sequence). CDR3 in DNA: TGTGCCTGGAGTTGGACAGGCTCCTACAATGAGCAGTTCTTC. This sequence encodes CAWSWTGSYNEQFF.